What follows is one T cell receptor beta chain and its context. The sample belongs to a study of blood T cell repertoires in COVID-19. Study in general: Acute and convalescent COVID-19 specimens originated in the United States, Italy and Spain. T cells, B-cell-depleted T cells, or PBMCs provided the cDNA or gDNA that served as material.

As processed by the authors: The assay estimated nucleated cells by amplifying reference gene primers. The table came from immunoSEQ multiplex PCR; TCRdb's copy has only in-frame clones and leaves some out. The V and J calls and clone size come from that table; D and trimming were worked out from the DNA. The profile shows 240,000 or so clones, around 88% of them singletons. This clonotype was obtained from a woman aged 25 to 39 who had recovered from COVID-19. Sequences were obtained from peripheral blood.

CDR3 protein: CASSLAGLTGGNTIYF. The DNA for the CDR3 is TGTGCCAGCAGCTTAGCGGGATTGACAGGGGGAAACACCATATATTTT. This chain joins TRBV7-6 and TRBJ1-3; 7 bases are a match to TRBD1. This CDR3 is built from 16 residues. Germline lookup yields CDR1 SGHVS and CDR2 FNYEAQ. The V segment lost 0 bases and the J segment 4 bases; nucleotides outside the gene matches: 6.